One sample yielded the 30 T cell receptor beta chains listed below, sequenced in a study of identical twins. Via MiXCR, TCRdb re-called the 5' RACE reads, giving one row per CDR3 protein. This sample has hundreds of thousands of distinct CDR3 sequences, with less than 7% found just once. What was sequenced was naive T cells sorted from blood. The receptors derive from a man younger than 35 in good health.

This clonotype was seen only a few times. This chain uses TRBV6-5 with TRBJ2-7; 14 bases match TRBD2. V shed 4 bases, J shed 7 bases, and the junction held 12 bases outside the gene matches. CDR3 length equals 17 residues. In germline, CDR1 is MNHEY, CDR2 SVGAGI. The CDR3 loop reads CASSSERLAGGPEEQYV. The CDR3 DNA sequence: TGTGCCAGCAGTTCCGAACGACTAGCGGGAGGGCCCGAGGAGCAGTACGTC.

This clonotype showed up many times. The V gene is TRBV29-1, the J gene TRBJ2-1; unclear D gene. The CDR3 loop spans 12 amino acids. Trimming pared 2 bases from V and 10 bases from J, leaving 12 bases between. Germline V gives CDR1 SQVTM, CDR2 ANQGSEA. In nucleotides, the CDR3 is TGCAGCGTTGAACTTCCAACTGCCGAGCAGTTCTTC. Amino acid sequence: CSVELPTAEQFF.

In its sample, this clonotype was seen many times. The V and J genes are TRBV29-1 and TRBJ2-1; D is uncertain. The CDR3 totals 10 residues. Trimming left V 5 bases short and J 9 bases short, with 8 bases between. Germline CDR1 SQVTM, CDR2 ANQGSEA. CDR3 nucleotide sequence: TGCAGCGTTCAACTTGGTGAGCAGTTCTTC. Translated, it gives CSVQLGEQFF.

This clonotype turned up a few times. The CDR3 spells CASSQDLETGGRPVETQYF. CDR3 nucleotide sequence: TGTGCCAGCAGCCAAGATTTGGAGACGGGCGGGAGGCCGGTTGAGACCCAGTACTTC. The V gene is TRBV3-1, the J gene TRBJ2-5; 8 bases map to TRBD2. This CDR3 has 19 residues. Per germline, CDR1 LGHDT and CDR2 YNNKEL (reference sequence). With 0 bases clipped from V and 5 bases from J, the junction kept 17 bases outside the gene matches.

This clonotype has a count of ten or more. The chain couples TRBV28 to TRBJ2-7; D is perhaps TRBD2 (6 bases). The V gene's germline CDR1 is MDHEN and CDR2 SYDVKM. V was shortened by 9 bases and J by 5 bases, with 20 bases between the two germline ends. The CDR3 contains 14 residues. The CDR3 spells CASRTGSHSHEQYF. The CDR3 DNA reads TGTGCCAGTCGTACCGGGAGTCATTCCCACGAGCAGTACTTC.

The chain joins TRBV30 to TRBJ2-1; D is unresolved. The CDR3 totals 11 residues. Trimming pared 0 bases from V and 9 bases from J, leaving 6 bases between. Germline CDR1 GTSNPN, CDR2 SVGIG (reference sequence). Here the CDR3 DNA reads TGTGCCTGGAGTGTCGTGGGTGAGCAGTTCTTC. Its protein is CAWSVVGEQFF.

This clonotype appeared many times. The chain is built from TRBV28 and TRBJ2-3; D remains ambiguous. V was cut by 8 bases and J by 1 base, with 10 bases left in between. Germline values: CDR1 MDHEN, CDR2 SYDVKM. CDR3 size: 13 residues. The CDR3 region has the DNA TGTGCCAGCGTGCCGGTGGGCACAGATACGCAGTATTTT. It translates to CASVPVGTDTQYF.

The CDR3 loop reads CASSLDRGPSEKLFF. The CDR3 coding sequence is TGTGCCAGCAGCTTGGACAGGGGGCCGAGTGAAAAACTGTTTTTT. The chain couples TRBV7-2 to TRBJ1-4; 11 positions match TRBD1. V was clipped by 3 bases and J by 7 bases; unmatched bases: 4. Germline values: CDR1 SGHTA, CDR2 FQGNSA. The CDR3 extends over 15 amino acids.

V is TRBV20-1 and J is TRBJ2-1; D call uncertain. This CDR3 is built from 12 residues. Trimming removed 6 bases at V and 6 bases at J, with 12 bases between. Germline CDR1 and CDR2: DFQATT and SNEGSKA (reference sequence). CDR3 nucleotide sequence: TGCAGTGCAGTGGGGATGGGCAATGAGCAGTTCTTC. Protein sequence: CSAVGMGNEQFF.

The rearrangement joins TRBV4-1 to TRBJ2-3, with D tentatively TRBD2 (7 bases). V lost 4 bases, J lost 1 base, and 18 bases lay in between. CDR3 size: 17 residues. Germline CDR1 and CDR2: MGHRA and YSYEKL. The CDR3 DNA sequence: TGCGCCAGCAGCCTAACCCCCCAGGGGAGGGGCACAGATACGCAGTATTTT. It is translated as CASSLTPQGRGTDTQYF.

This clonotype has at least ten counts. The chain carries TRBV5-6 and TRBJ1-6; D ambiguous. This CDR3 comprises 13 residues. Trimming removed 0 bases at V and 8 bases at J, with 6 bases between. Germline CDR1 is SGHDT and CDR2 is YYEEEE. CDR3 in amino acids: CASSLGGYSPLHF. The CDR3 region has the DNA TGTGCCAGCAGCTTGGGAGGTTATTCACCCCTCCACTTT.

In its sample, this clonotype was seen many times. The J gene is TRBJ2-3, the V gene TRBV20-1; D unclear. This CDR3 region has 14 residues. Germline V gene data show CDR1 as DFQATT and CDR2 as SNEGSKA (reference sequence). The CDR3 sequence: CSGLGKTSTDTQYF. CDR3 sequence (DNA): TGCAGCGGGTTGGGCAAGACTAGCACAGATACGCAGTATTTT.

This clonotype was counted only a few times. V and J are TRBV5-1 and TRBJ2-7; 9 bases align to TRBD2. Germline V gene sequence: CDR1 SGHRS, CDR2 YFSETQ. The CDR3 is 17 amino acids. V trimming: 4 bases; J trimming: 2 bases; junction bases outside the gene matches: 13. CDR3 sequence (DNA): TGCGCCAGCAGCCCCTCCCTGGGCGGGAGGGCCGCCTACGAGCAGTACTTC. Translated: CASSPSLGGRAAYEQYF.

The genes are TRBV11-2 and TRBJ2-1; 9 bases map to TRBD2. This CDR3 is 16 amino acids long. V shed 1 base, J shed 9 bases, and the junction held 10 bases outside the gene matches. Germline values: CDR1 SGHAT, CDR2 FQNNGV. The CDR3 bases are TGTGCCAGCAGCTTAGGGCGGCGGGAGGGTTACGGTGAGCAGTTCTTC. Translation: CASSLGRREGYGEQFF. Variable domain in full (rest from reference TRBV11-2 and TRBJ2-1): EAGVAQSPRYKIIEKRQSVAFWCNPISGHATLYWYQQILGQGPKLLIQFQNNGVVDDSQLPKDRFSAERLKGVDSTLKIQPAKLEDSAVYLCASSLGRREGYGEQFFGPGTRLTVL.

This clonotype was counted at least ten times. This sequence joins TRBV6-1 and TRBJ2-1, with TRBD1 matching 11 bases. The V segment lost 5 bases and the J segment 7 bases; nucleotides outside the gene matches: 4. This CDR3 has 14 amino acids. CDR1 MNHNS and CDR2 SASEGT come from the germline V gene. Written as DNA, the CDR3 is TGTGCCAGCAGTCGGACAGGGGGCGGGAATGAGCAGTTCTTC. It codes for CASSRTGGGNEQFF.

The rearrangement links TRBV12-5 to TRBJ2-1; possibly TRBD2 for D (6 bases). Germline loops: CDR1 LGHNT, CDR2 FRNRAP. V gave up 2 bases and J gave up 4 bases, with 18 bases separating them. The CDR3 sequence is 17 residues long. CDR3 region: CASGLPSYERAYNEQFF. The CDR3 region has the DNA TGTGCTAGTGGTTTGCCTAGCTACGAGCGGGCATACAATGAGCAGTTCTTC.

This clonotype was counted only a few times. The DNA for the CDR3 is TGTGCCAGCAGCCACTGGGACAACGGTGGGTCCCAGCATTTT. This encodes CASSHWDNGGSQHF. The gene calls are TRBV16 and TRBJ1-5; tentative D call: TRBD1 (6 bases). V lost 3 bases, J lost 11 bases, and 17 bases lay in between. The CDR3 length is 14 residues. Germline-derived CDR1 and CDR2 are KGHSY and FQNENV.

This clonotype was counted between two and nine times. The J gene is TRBJ2-1, the V gene TRBV6-1; TRBD2 agrees at 8 bases. The CDR3 is 21 residues long. Germline lookup yields CDR1 MNHNS and CDR2 SASEGT. The junction had 25 bases not matched to a gene; V was cut back by 4 bases and J by 5 bases. The CDR3 region has the DNA TGTGCCAGCAGTGTTCCCTCGGGACGCGAAATTTGGACTAGCAGACACAATGAGCAGTTCTTC. This translates into CASSVPSGREIWTSRHNEQFF.

This clonotype was counted many times. The chain employs TRBV29-1 and TRBJ2-1, with 7 bases that match TRBD2. V shed 7 bases and J 7 bases; nucleotides not matched to a gene: 13. This CDR3 region has 14 residues. CDR1 is SQVTM and CDR2 is ANQGSEA in the germline V gene. In DNA form, the CDR3 reads TGCAGCGGAACACTAGCGCGACGGACGAATGAGCAGTTCTTC. Its protein product is CSGTLARRTNEQFF.

The J gene is TRBJ1-5, the V gene TRBV24-1; the D is unclear. This CDR3 is 16 amino acids long. The germline V gene encodes CDR1 KGHDR and CDR2 SFDVKD. Trimming removed 3 bases from V and 4 bases from J, with 15 bases in between. The CDR3: CATSDRGMGENQPQHF. Written as DNA, the CDR3 is TGTGCCACCAGTGATAGAGGGATGGGAGAAAATCAGCCCCAGCATTTT.

This clonotype showed up many times. The CDR3 region has the DNA TGCGCCAGCAGCCAAGATGGTGTTAGGTTGAAGTACTTC. Encoded protein: CASSQDGVRLKYF. The chain uses TRBV4-1 and TRBJ2-4; unclear D gene. This CDR3 comprises 13 residues. Germline V gene sequence: CDR1 MGHRA, CDR2 YSYEKL. Trimming stripped 0 bases from V and 14 bases from J, with 14 bases between.

The chain employs TRBV29-1 and TRBJ2-2; maybe TRBD1 (5 bases). From germline, CDR1 is SQVTM and CDR2 ANQGSEA. The CDR3 runs to 14 residues. The V gene lost 4 bases and the J gene lost 0 bases, with 9 bases spanning the gap. CDR3 nucleotides: TGCAGCGTTGGGGTACAGGCGAACACCGGGGAGCTGTTTTTT. Protein product: CSVGVQANTGELFF.

The chain carries TRBV20-1 and TRBJ2-2, with 11 bases matching TRBD2. V dropped 6 bases and J dropped 3; count of bases not matched to a gene: 12. This CDR3 is built from 17 residues. Germline V CDR1 and CDR2: DFQATT, SNEGSKA (reference sequence). CDR3 residues: CSARPLAGGRYTGELFF. The CDR3 bases are TGCAGTGCAAGACCGCTAGCGGGAGGCCGGTACACCGGGGAGCTGTTTTTT.

V is TRBV5-6 and J is TRBJ2-2; 10 bases align to TRBD2. Germline V lookup: CDR1 SGHDT, CDR2 YYEEEE. J lost 5 bases, V lost 0 bases, and 10 bases had no gene match. CDR3 length equals 18 residues. The CDR3 nucleotides read TGTGCCAGCAGCTTGGCCAGCGGGAGGGCCTTATGGACCGGGGAGCTGTTTTTT. Its protein is CASSLASGRALWTGELFF.

This clonotype showed up many times. This chain connects TRBV20-1 to TRBJ2-7; TRBD2 matches 8 bases. Germline V gene data show CDR1 as DFQATT and CDR2 as SNEGSKA (reference sequence). The CDR3 sequence is 14 residues long. Trimming removed 3 bases from V and 3 bases from J; junction bases left unmatched: 7. In DNA, the CDR3 is TGCAGTGCTAGGATGGGCGGGAGGAACTACGAGCAGTACTTC. Translation gives CSARMGGRNYEQYF.

In its sample, this clonotype was seen a few times. The chain links TRBV30 to TRBJ2-3; TRBD1 matches 9 bases. V was clipped by 2 bases and J by 4 bases; unmatched bases: 7. Germline assignment: CDR1 GTSNPN and CDR2 SVGIG (reference sequence). The CDR3 is made up of 15 amino acids. For the CDR3, the DNA is TGTGCCTGGAGTTCACAGGGGGCGGTCGCAGATACGCAGTATTTT. It specifies CAWSSQGAVADTQYF.

This clonotype was detected ten times or more. The V and J genes are TRBV20-1 and TRBJ2-1; 8 nucleotides agree with TRBD2. The ends lost 3 bases at V and 7 bases at J; junction bases unmatched: 14. The CDR3 is made up of 16 amino acids. The germline CDR1 and CDR2 sequences are DFQATT and SNEGSKA (reference sequence). Here the CDR3 reads CSARNFREGRGNEQFF. DNA for the CDR3: TGCAGTGCTAGGAATTTCCGGGAGGGCCGGGGAAATGAGCAGTTCTTC.

This clonotype has just a few counts. The gene calls are TRBV9 and TRBJ2-3, with D unclear. This CDR3 comprises 17 residues. V was trimmed by 0 bases and J by 0 bases, leaving 14 bases between them. The germline CDR1 and CDR2 sequences are SGDLS and YYNGEE. CDR3: CASSVATTSGSTDTQYF. The CDR3 DNA is TGTGCCAGCAGCGTAGCTACCACTTCCGGGAGCACAGATACGCAGTATTTT.

This clonotype showed up many times. The rearrangement uses TRBV5-1 and TRBJ2-7; D may be TRBD1 (6 bases). CDR3 length equals 16 residues. Germline CDR1 reads SGHRS; CDR2 reads YFSETQ. Deletions cut 2 bases from V and 6 bases from J, with 21 bases between. CDR3 protein: CASSLSIQGTRVEQYF. The CDR3, as DNA: TGCGCCAGCAGCTTATCCATTCAGGGGACGCGGGTCGAGCAGTACTTC. Based on the CDR3 plus reference TRBV5-1 and TRBJ2-7, the full variable domain is KAGVTQTPRYLIKTRGQQVTLSCSPISGHRSVSWYQQTPGQGLQFLFEYFSETQRNKGNFPGRFSGRQFSNSRSEMNVSTLELGDSALYLCASSLSIQGTRVEQYFGPGTRLTVT.

The chain links TRBV7-2 to TRBJ2-3; the match to TRBD2 covers 7 bases. The CDR3 sequence is 13 residues long. Trimming removed 10 bases from V and 2 bases from J; junction bases left unmatched: 6. Germline loops: CDR1 SGHTA, CDR2 FQGNSA. CDR3 residues: CATTSRNTDTQYF. CDR3 sequence (DNA): TGTGCCACGACTAGCAGGAACACAGATACGCAGTATTTT.